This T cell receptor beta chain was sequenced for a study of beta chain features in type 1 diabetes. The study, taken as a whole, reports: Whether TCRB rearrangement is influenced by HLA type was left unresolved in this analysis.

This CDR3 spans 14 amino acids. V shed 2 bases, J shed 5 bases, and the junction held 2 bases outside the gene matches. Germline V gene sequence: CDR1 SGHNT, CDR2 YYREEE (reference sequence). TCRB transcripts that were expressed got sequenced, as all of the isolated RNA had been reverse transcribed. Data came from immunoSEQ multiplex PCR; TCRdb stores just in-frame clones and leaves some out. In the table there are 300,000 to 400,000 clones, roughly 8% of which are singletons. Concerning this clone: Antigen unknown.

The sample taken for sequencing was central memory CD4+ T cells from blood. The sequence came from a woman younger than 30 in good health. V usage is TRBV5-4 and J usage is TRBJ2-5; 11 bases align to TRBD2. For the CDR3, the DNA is TGTGCCAGCAGCTTCAGGACTAGCGGGGAGACCCAGTACTTC. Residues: CASSFRTSGETQYF.